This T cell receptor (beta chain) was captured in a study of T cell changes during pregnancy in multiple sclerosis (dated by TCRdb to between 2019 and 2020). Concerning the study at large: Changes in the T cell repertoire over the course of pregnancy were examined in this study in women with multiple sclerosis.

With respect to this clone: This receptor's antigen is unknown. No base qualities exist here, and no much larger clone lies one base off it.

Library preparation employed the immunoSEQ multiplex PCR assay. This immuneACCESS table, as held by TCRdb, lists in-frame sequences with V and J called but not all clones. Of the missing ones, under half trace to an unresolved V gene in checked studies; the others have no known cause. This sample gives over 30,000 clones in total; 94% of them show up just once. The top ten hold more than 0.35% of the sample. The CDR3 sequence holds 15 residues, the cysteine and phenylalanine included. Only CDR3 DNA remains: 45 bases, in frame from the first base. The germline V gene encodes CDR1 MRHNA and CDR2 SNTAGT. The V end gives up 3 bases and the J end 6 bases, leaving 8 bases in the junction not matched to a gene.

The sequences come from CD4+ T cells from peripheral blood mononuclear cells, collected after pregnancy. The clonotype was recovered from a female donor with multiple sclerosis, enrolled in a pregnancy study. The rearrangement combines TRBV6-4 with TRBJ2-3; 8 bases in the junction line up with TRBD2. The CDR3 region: CASSELAGGMDTQYF. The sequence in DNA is TGTGCCAGCAGTGAATTGGCGGGGGGCATGGATACGCAGTATTTT.